The clone carrying this T cell receptor beta chain was observed a single time. These data come from a study of T cell changes during pregnancy in multiple sclerosis. The data were produced by immunoSEQ multiplex PCR, yet TCRdb's version contains in-frame clones alone and is incomplete. Of about 42,000 clones in the sample, approximately 81% are singletons; the top ten hold 0.55% to 0.75%. The CDR3 runs to 15 residues. CDR1 and CDR2 from the germline V gene are SGHVS and FNYEAQ. V dropped 5 bases and J dropped 2 bases, with 16 bases sitting between them. The origin of this receptor is a female donor with multiple sclerosis, enrolled in a pregnancy study. The chain uses TRBV7-6 and TRBJ2-7; possibly TRBD1 for D (7 bases). The material sequenced was CD4+ T cells from peripheral blood mononuclear cells, taken before pregnancy. CDR3 sequence reads: CASSRQGGSTYEQYF. The CDR3 region has the DNA TGTGCCAGCAGCCGCCAGGGGGGCAGCACCTACGAGCAGTACTTC.